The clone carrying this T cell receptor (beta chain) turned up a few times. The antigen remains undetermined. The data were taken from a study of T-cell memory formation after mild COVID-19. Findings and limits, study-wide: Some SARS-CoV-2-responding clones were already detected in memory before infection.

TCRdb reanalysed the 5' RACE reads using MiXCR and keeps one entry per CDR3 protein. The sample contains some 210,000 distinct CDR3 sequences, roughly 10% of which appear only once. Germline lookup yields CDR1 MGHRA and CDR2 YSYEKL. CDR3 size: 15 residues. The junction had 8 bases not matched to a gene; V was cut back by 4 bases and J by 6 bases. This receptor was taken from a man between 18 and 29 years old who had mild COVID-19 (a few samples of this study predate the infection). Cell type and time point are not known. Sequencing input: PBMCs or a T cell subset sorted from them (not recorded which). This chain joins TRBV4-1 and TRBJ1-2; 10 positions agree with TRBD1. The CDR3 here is CASSRDRGLRNGYTF. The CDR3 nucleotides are TGCGCCAGCAGCCGAGACAGGGGGCTACGGAATGGCTACACCTTC.